These 21 T cell receptor beta chains originate from one sample sequenced in a study of regulatory T cells in long-lasting Graves disease. According to the study, TCR beta libraries were built with iRepertoire HTBI primers and CDR3-region Arm-PCR. One entry per CDR3 protein, called by TCRdb with MiXCR from the multiplex PCR reads. The table lists around 450,000 distinct CDR3 sequences, about 22% of them singletons. Time point in this sample: persistent/refractory GD, antithyroid drugs over 5 years with positive TRAb. After RNA was extracted from PBMCs, the TCR library was made from it. Sample: peripheral blood mononuclear cells (PBMCs), taken when the disease was refractory, from a patient treated with antithyroid drugs. The receptors derive from a female donor with Graves disease.

The count of this clonotype is one. This may arise from a read error, as a much more abundant clone is one base away. The chain carries TRBV7-8 and TRBJ2-7; 9 bases align to TRBD2. The J segment lost 0 bases and the V segment lost 5 bases, leaving 8 bases of the junction unmatched. The CDR3 covers 16 residues. CDR1 and CDR2 from the germline V gene are SGHVS and FQNEAQ. The CDR3 spells CASSIASGASSYEQYF. In nucleotides, the CDR3 is TGTGCCAGCAGCATCGCTAGCGGGGCCAGCTCCTACGAGCAGTACTTC.

CDR3 nucleotides: TGCAGCGTAATTACGGGACTAGCGGGACACTACGAGCAGTACTTC. Its translation is CSVITGLAGHYEQYF. The rearrangement joins TRBV29-1 to TRBJ2-7; 13 bases match TRBD2. CDR3 length: 15 amino acids. The germline CDR1 and CDR2 sequences are SQVTM and ANQGSEA. Losses at the gene ends were 6 bases for V and 3 bases for J; bases not matched to a gene: 8.

This clonotype occurred many times. V usage is TRBV28 and J usage is TRBJ2-7; TRBD1 matches at 12 bases. The CDR3 has 15 residues. Germline lookup yields CDR1 MDHEN and CDR2 SYDVKM. The V and J ends lost 4 bases and 4 bases, in that order; junction bases with no gene match: 5. As DNA, the CDR3 is TGTGCCAGCAGTTCTCCGGGACAGGGGGCTTACGAGCAGTACTTC. Its translation is CASSSPGQGAYEQYF.

This clonotype was seen more than once but under ten times. V gene TRBV30 combines with J gene TRBJ1-2; D unclear. The ends were cut back, 3 bases at V and 2 bases at J, with 10 bases in the middle. This CDR3 region has 13 residues. Germline V CDR1 and CDR2: GTSNPN, SVGIG (reference sequence). In DNA, the CDR3 is TGTGCCTGGAGCCCTGATGGAAACTATGGCTACACCTTC. Translation: CAWSPDGNYGYTF.

Only a few counts were recorded for this clonotype. The chain combines TRBV30 with TRBJ2-7; the match to TRBD2 covers 9 bases. Germline-derived CDR1 and CDR2 are GTSNPN and SVGIG (reference sequence). The CDR3 totals 13 residues. J gave up 7 bases and V 1 base, and 5 bases lay outside the gene matches. CDR3 sequence (DNA): TGTGCCTGGAGTGGTGCTAGCGGGACTGAGCAGTACTTC. Translation: CAWSGASGTEQYF.

This clonotype was seen a handful of times. V usage is TRBV28 and J usage is TRBJ2-3; TRBD2 matches 15 bases. V was pared by 4 bases and J by 2 bases, with 7 bases of the junction left unmatched. The CDR3 covers 18 residues. Germline CDR1 reads MDHEN; CDR2 reads SYDVKM. CDR3: CASSSFGLAGGYTDTQYF. CDR3 DNA: TGTGCCAGCAGTTCATTCGGACTAGCGGGAGGGTACACAGATACGCAGTATTTT.

This clonotype came up many times. The rearrangement joins TRBV20-1 to TRBJ1-5; D is unclear. The CDR3 is 15 residues long. The germline gives CDR1 DFQATT, CDR2 SNEGSKA (reference sequence). V dropped 5 bases and J dropped 3 bases, with 17 bases sitting between them. CDR3 residues: CSAAGIARPNQPQHF. CDR3 DNA sequence: TGCAGTGCTGCGGGGATCGCTCGCCCCAATCAGCCCCAGCATTTT.

This clonotype was seen a handful of times. The chain joins TRBV12-3 or TRBV12-4 to TRBJ2-2; D perhaps matches TRBD1 (6 bases). V lost 5 bases, J lost 5 bases, and 12 bases lay in between. CDR3 length: 14 residues. CDR3 sequence (DNA): TGTGCCAGCAGTCACAGGGAAGAGACCGGGGAGCTGTTTTTT. Its protein product is CASSHREETGELFF.

This clonotype was observed once. A much larger clonotype is one base distant, so this may be a read error. The CDR3 does not close with the conserved phenylalanine or tryptophan, likely indicating a read error. This chain connects TRBV7-9 to TRBJ2-5; D call uncertain. The CDR3 extends over 13 amino acids. Trimming left V 5 bases short and J 1 base short, with 8 bases between. Germline V lookup: CDR1 SEHNR, CDR2 FQNEAQ (reference sequence). The CDR3 region has the DNA TGTGCCAGCAGCGAGACATCCCAAGAGACCCAGTACCTC. Translating it yields CASSETSQETQYL.

The chain employs TRBV30 and TRBJ2-5; possibly TRBD1 for D (5 bases). CDR3 length: 12 amino acids. Germline CDR1 reads GTSNPN; CDR2 reads SVGIG (reference sequence). With 1 base removed from V and 4 bases from J, the gap between germline ends came to 7 bases. The chain's CDR3 is CAWSGGAETQYF. DNA of the CDR3: TGTGCCTGGAGTGGGGGCGCAGAGACCCAGTACTTC.

This clonotype was observed at least ten times. The rearrangement uses TRBV2 and TRBJ2-7; D gene uncertain. V lost 0 bases and J 7 bases, leaving 10 bases between the germline ends. Looked up from germline, CDR1 is SNHLY and CDR2 is FYNNEI. There are 13 residues in the CDR3. CDR3 in DNA: TGTGCCAGCAGTGAAGCTGACGAGAGGGAGCAGTACTTC. Its protein product is CASSEADEREQYF.

This clonotype came up once. This may be a read error, as it is one base from a much larger clone. The rearrangement joins TRBV24-1 to TRBJ2-5; D possibly corresponds to TRBD1 (6 bases). The CDR3 extends over 14 amino acids. CDR1 KGHDR and CDR2 SFDVKD come from the germline V gene. V was shortened by 6 bases and J by 0 bases, with 10 bases between the two germline ends. In DNA form, the CDR3 reads TGTGCCACCAGTTTTACAGGGAACCAAGAGACCCAGTACTTC. Translated, it gives CATSFTGNQETQYF.

This clonotype was counted a few times. The V and J genes are TRBV20-1 and TRBJ2-5; D is ambiguous. The CDR3 extends over 13 amino acids. Between the trimmed V and J ends, which lost 4 bases and 4 bases, there was a span of 13 bases. In germline, CDR1 is DFQATT, CDR2 SNEGSKA (reference sequence). CDR3 sequence reads: CSAMRASRETQYF. The CDR3 coding sequence is TGCAGTGCTATGCGCGCGAGTAGAGAGACCCAGTACTTC.

The rearrangement links TRBV6-1 to TRBJ1-2, with no clear D. This CDR3 is 13 amino acids long. The germline gives CDR1 MNHNS, CDR2 SASEGT. V was pared by 1 base and J by 9 bases, with 12 bases between. DNA of the CDR3: TGTGCCAGCAGTGAAGAGGGTGGTGGCAGCTACACCTTC. This sequence encodes CASSEEGGGSYTF.

The rearrangement links TRBV5-1 to TRBJ2-3; 10 bases match TRBD2. V dropped 4 bases and J dropped 2; count of bases not matched to a gene: 10. The CDR3 loop spans 17 amino acids. Germline CDR1 reads SGHRS; CDR2 reads YFSETQ. CDR3 DNA sequence: TGCGCCAGCAGCGTAGACTTACTAGCGGGACACACAGATACGCAGTATTTT. Amino acids: CASSVDLLAGHTDTQYF.

This clonotype has only a few counts. The chain is built from TRBV6-2 or TRBV6-3 and TRBJ2-7; no clear D gene. V lost 2 bases and J lost 3, with 11 bases in between. In germline, CDR1 is MNHEY, CDR2 SVGEGT. The CDR3 sequence is 14 residues long. This CDR3 is CASSYDRAVYEQYF. In DNA, the CDR3 is TGTGCCAGCAGTTACGATCGGGCGGTCTACGAGCAGTACTTC.

This clonotype was found many times. The chain links TRBV24-1 to TRBJ2-5; weak D call: TRBD1 (6 bases). The germline V gene has CDR1 KGHDR and CDR2 SFDVKD. Trimming took 4 bases from V and 7 from J, leaving 18 bases between them. The CDR3 length is 15 residues. The CDR3 DNA is TGTGCCACCAGTGACGACGACAGGAAATTTGGGACCCAGTACTTC. Translating gives CATSDDDRKFGTQYF.

This clonotype was found many times. V and J are TRBV6-2 or TRBV6-3 and TRBJ2-7; the D gene is possibly TRBD2 (5 bases). The CDR3 runs to 17 residues. Germline values: CDR1 MNHEY, CDR2 SVGEGT. Trimming left V 2 bases short and J 1 base short, with 18 bases between. The chain's CDR3 is CASSYPWDVASSYEQYF. The CDR3 nucleotides are TGTGCCAGCAGTTACCCCTGGGATGTAGCGAGTTCCTACGAGCAGTACTTC.

The genes are TRBV7-8 and TRBJ2-1; 7 positions agree with TRBD2. CDR1 is SGHVS and CDR2 is FQNEAQ in the germline V gene. There are 16 residues in the CDR3. Germline trimming cut 7 bases from V and 2 bases from J; bases unmatched to any gene: 11. Written as DNA, the CDR3 is TGTGCCAGCAACCAGGGAGGCCTAGCGGCCTACAATGAGCAGTTCTTC. This codes for CASNQGGLAAYNEQFF.

In its sample, this clonotype was seen many times. The chain combines TRBV12-3 or TRBV12-4 with TRBJ1-1; D is unresolved. The length of the CDR3 is 13 residues. Trimming took off 5 bases at V and 4 bases at J, with 11 bases between the two ends. The CDR3 bases are TGTGCCAGCAGTCGAGGAGTAGTCACTGAAGCTTTCTTT. It encodes CASSRGVVTEAFF.

The rearrangement joins TRBV6-9 to TRBJ2-7; 7 nucleotides agree with TRBD2. Germline trimming cut 4 bases from V and 0 bases from J; bases unmatched to any gene: 9. Germline V gene data show CDR1 as MNHGY and CDR2 as SVAAGI. The CDR3 runs 16 residues. The CDR3, as DNA: TGTGCCAGCAGTTTTGGGGGGGGGGGACTCTCCTACGAGCAGTACTTC. Encoded protein: CASSFGGGGLSYEQYF.